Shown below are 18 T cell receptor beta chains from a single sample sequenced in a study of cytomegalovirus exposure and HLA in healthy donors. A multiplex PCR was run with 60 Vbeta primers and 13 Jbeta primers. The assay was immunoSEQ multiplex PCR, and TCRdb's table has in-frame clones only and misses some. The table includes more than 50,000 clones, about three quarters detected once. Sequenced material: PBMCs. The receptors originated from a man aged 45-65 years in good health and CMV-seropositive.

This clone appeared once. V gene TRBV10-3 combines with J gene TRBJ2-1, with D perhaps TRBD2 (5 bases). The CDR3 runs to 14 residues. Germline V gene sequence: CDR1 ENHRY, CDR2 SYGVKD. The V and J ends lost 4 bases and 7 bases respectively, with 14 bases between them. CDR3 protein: CAISGPRVGNEQFF. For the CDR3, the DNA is TGTGCCATCAGTGGACCGCGGGTAGGGAATGAGCAGTTCTTC.

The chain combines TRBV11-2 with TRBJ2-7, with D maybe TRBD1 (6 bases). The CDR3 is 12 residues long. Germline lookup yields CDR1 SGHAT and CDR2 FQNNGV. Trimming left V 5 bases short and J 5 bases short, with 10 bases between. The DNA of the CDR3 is TGTGCCAGCAGCCGGGACACCCACGAGCAGTACTTC. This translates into CASSRDTHEQYF.

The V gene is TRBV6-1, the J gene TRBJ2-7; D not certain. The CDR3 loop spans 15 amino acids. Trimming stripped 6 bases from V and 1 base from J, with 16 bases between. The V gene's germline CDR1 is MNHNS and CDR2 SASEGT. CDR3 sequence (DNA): TGTGCCAGCAGGACCCGACTTGACCTATCCTACGAGCAGTACTTC. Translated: CASRTRLDLSYEQYF.

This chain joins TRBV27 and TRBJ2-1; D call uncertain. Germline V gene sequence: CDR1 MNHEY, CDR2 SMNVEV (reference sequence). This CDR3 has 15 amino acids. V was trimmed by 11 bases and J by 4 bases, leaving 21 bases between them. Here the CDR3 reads CASRVGEPIYNEQFF. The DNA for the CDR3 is TGTGCCTCCCGGGTTGGCGAACCGATATACAATGAGCAGTTCTTC.

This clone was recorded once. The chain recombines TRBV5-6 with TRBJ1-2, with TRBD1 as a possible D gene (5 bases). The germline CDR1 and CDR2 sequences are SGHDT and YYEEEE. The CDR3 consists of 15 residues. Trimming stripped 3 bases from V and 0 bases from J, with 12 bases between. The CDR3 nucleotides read TGTGCCAGCAGCTCGCTTGGGGGGTCTAACTATGGCTACACCTTC. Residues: CASSSLGGSNYGYTF.

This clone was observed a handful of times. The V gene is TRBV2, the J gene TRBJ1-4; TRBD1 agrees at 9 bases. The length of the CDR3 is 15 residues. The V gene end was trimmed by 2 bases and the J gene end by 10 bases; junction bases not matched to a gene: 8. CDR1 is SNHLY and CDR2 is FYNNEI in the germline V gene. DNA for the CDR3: TGTGCCAGCAGTGAATGGGGACAGGGAATCGTAAAACTGTTTTTT. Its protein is CASSEWGQGIVKLFF.

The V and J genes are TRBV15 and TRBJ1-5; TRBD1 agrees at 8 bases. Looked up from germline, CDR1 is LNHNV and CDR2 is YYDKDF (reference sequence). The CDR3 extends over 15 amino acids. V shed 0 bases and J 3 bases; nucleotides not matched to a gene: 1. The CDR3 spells CATSREQGDNQPQHF. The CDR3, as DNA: TGTGCCACCAGCAGAGAACAGGGGGACAATCAGCCCCAGCATTTT.

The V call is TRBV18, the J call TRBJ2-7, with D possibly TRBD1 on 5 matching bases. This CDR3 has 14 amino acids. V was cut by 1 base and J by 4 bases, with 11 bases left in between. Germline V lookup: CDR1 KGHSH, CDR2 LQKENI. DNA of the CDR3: TGTGCCAGCTCACCACGGCAGGGTGGTTACGAGCAGTACTTC. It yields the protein CASSPRQGGYEQYF.

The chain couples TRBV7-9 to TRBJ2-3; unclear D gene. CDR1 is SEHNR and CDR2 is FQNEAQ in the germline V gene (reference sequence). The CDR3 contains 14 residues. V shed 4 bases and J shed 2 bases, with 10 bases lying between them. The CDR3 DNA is TGTGCCAGCAGCTCAACAGAATCCACAGATACGCAGTATTTT. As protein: CASSSTESTDTQYF.

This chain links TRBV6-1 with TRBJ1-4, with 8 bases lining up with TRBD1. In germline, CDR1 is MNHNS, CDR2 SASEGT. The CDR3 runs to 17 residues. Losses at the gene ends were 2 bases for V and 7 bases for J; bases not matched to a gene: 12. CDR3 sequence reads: CASSERAGGQSGEKLFF. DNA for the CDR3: TGTGCCAGCAGTGAAAGGGCAGGGGGCCAGTCAGGTGAAAAACTGTTTTTT.

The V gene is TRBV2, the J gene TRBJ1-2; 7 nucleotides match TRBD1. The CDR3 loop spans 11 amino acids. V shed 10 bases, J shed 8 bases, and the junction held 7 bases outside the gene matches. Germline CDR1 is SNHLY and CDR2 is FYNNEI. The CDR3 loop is CATQGGSGYTF. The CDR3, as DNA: TGTGCCACCCAGGGGGGTAGCGGCTACACCTTC. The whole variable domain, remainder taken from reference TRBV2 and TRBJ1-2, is EPEVTQTPSHQVTQMGQEVILRCVPISNHLYFYWYRQILGQKVEFLVSFYNNEISEKSEIFDDQFSVERPDGSNFTLKIRSTKLEDSAMYFCATQGGSGYTFGSGTRLTVV.

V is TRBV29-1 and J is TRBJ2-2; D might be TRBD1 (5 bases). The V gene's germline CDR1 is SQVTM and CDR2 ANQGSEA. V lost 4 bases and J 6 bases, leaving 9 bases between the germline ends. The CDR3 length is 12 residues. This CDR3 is CSVGQGAGELFF. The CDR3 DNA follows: TGCAGCGTTGGTCAGGGCGCCGGGGAGCTGTTTTTT.

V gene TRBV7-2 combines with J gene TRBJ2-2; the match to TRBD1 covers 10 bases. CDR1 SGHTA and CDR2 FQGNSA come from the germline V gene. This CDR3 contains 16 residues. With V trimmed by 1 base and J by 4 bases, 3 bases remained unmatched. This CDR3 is CASSLGQGARTGELFF. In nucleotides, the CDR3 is TGTGCCAGCAGCTTAGGACAGGGGGCGCGCACCGGGGAGCTGTTTTTT. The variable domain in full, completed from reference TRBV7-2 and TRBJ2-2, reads GAGVSQSPSNKVTEKGKDVELRCDPISGHTALYWYRQSLGQGLEFLIYFQGNSAPDKSGLPSDRFSAERTGGSVSTLTIQRTQQEDSAVYLCASSLGQGARTGELFFGEGSRLTVL.

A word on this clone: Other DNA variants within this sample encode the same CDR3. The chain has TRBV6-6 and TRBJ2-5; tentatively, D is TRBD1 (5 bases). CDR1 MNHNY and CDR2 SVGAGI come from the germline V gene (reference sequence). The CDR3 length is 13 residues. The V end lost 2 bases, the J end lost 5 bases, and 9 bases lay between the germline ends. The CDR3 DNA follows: TGTGCCAGCAGTTACCCCAGGGCGGAGACCCAGTACTTC. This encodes CASSYPRAETQYF.

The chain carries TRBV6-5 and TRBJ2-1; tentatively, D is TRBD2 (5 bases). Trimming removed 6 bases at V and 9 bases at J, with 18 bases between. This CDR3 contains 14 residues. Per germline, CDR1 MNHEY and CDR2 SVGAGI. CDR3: CASSAGVGVGEQFF. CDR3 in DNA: TGTGCCAGCAGCGCCGGTGTCGGGGTGGGTGAGCAGTTCTTC.

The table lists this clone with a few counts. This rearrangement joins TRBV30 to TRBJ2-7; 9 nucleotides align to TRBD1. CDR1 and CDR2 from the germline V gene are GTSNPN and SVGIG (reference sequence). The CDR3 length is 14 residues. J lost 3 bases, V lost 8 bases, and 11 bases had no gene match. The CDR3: CAQSAGTGNYEQYF. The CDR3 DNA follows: TGTGCCCAGTCGGCGGGGACAGGGAACTACGAGCAGTACTTC.

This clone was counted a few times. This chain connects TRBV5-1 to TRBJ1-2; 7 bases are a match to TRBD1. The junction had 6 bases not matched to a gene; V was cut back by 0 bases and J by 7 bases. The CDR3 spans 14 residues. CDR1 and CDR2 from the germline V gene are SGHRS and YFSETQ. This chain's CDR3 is CASSLGQGDRGYTF. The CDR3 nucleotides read TGCGCCAGCAGCTTGGGGCAGGGGGATCGTGGCTACACCTTC.

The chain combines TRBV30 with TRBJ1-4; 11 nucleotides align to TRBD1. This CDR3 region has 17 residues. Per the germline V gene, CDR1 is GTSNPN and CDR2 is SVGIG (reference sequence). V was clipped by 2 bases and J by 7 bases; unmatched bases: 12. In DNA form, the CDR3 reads TGTGCCTGGAGTACGGACAGGGGGCGTGTTGGTAGTGAAAAACTGTTTTTT. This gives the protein CAWSTDRGRVGSEKLFF.